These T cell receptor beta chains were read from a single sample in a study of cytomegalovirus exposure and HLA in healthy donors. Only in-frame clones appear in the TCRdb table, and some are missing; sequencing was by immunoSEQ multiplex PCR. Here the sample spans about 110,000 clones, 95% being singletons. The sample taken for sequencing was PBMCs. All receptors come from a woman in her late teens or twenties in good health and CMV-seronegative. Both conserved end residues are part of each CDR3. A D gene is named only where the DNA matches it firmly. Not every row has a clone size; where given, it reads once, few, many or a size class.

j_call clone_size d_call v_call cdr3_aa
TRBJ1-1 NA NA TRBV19 CASSPVGGRTEAFF
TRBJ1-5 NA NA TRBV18 CASSTASGGSKRQPQHF
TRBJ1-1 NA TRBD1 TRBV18 CASSRGQGAKAFF
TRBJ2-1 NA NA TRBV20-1 CSARRDNEQFF
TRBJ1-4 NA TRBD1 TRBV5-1 CASSSAQGLGEKLFF
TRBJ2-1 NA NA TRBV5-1 CASSQAGESYNEQFF
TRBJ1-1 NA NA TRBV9 CASSPQGAGEAFF
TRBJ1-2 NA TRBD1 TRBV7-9 CASSPRGGQGYGYTF
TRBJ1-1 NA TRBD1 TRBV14 CASSQVPDRDTEAFF
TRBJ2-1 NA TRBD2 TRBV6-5 CASSYGASGYNEQFF
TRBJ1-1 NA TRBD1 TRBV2 CASRLQGLMNTEAFF
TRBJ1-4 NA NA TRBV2 CASSGQTTNEKLFF
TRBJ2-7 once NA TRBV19 CASSWAGNTYEQYF